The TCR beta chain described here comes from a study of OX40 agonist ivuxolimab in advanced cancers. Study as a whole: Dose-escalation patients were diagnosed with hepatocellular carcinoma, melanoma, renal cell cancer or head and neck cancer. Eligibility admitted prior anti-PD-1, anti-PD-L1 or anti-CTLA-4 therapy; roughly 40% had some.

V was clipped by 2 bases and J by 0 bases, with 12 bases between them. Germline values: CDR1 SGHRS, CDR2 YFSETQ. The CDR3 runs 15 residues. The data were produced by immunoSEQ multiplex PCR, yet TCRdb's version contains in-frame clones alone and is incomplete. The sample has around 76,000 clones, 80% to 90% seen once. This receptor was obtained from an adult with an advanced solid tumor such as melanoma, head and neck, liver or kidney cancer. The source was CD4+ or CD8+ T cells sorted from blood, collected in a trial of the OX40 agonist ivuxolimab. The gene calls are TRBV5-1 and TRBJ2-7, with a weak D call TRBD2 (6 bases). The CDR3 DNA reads TGCGCCAGCAGCTTAGGAGGGACCTACTCCTACGAGCAGTACTTC. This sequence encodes CASSLGGTYSYEQYF.